What follows is one T cell receptor (beta chain) and its context. What it recognizes is unknown. The V and J ends lost 5 bases and 4 bases respectively, with 14 bases between them. The CDR3 has 14 residues. In germline, CDR1 is SEHNR, CDR2 FQNEAQ (reference sequence). The data derive from a study of cytomegalovirus exposure and HLA in healthy donors. Study-wide points: According to a later analysis, most TCR beta chains associated with CMV appeared HLA-restricted. Per a prior analysis, the majority of TCR beta V segments were productive roughly 90% or roughly 30% of the time.

PCR involved 60 Vbeta and 13 Jbeta primers. Sequenced by immunoSEQ multiplex PCR; TCRdb stores in-frame clones only, minus some. Here the sample spans around 110,000 clones, 60% to 85% being singletons. The donors (healthy individuals) were bone marrow donors. The chain links TRBV7-9 to TRBJ1-2; D is unresolved. The material sequenced was PBMCs. The sequence derives from a male donor in good health and CMV-seropositive. The CDR3 bases are TGTGCCAGCAGCGCCCCACCAGGCCTCTATGGCTACACCTTC. This gives the protein CASSAPPGLYGYTF.